Listed here is a single T cell receptor (beta chain). The CDR3 covers 15 residues. The germline CDR1 and CDR2 sequences are SEHNR and FQNEAQ (reference sequence). With 3 bases removed from V and 1 base from J, the gap between germline ends came to 12 bases. The data stem from a study of T cell changes during pregnancy in multiple sclerosis. Sequenced by immunoSEQ multiplex PCR; TCRdb stores in-frame clones only, minus some. The sample lists tens of thousands of clones; 85% to 90% were seen once. The TCR was taken from a female donor in good health, enrolled as a control in a pregnancy study. This chain links TRBV7-9 with TRBJ1-2; no definite D call. The specimen was peripheral blood, collected in the first trimester of pregnancy. The DNA for the CDR3 is TGTGCCAGCAGCTTCCCCCTGACTGTTAACTATGGCTACACCTTC. This gives the protein CASSFPLTVNYGYTF. The variable domain in full, completed from reference TRBV7-9 and TRBJ1-2, reads DTGVSQNPRHKITKRGQNVTFRCDPISEHNRLYWYRQTLGQGPEFLTYFQNEAQLEKSRLLSDRFSAERPKGSFSTLEIQRTEQGDSAMYLCASSFPLTVNYGYTFGSGTRLTVV.